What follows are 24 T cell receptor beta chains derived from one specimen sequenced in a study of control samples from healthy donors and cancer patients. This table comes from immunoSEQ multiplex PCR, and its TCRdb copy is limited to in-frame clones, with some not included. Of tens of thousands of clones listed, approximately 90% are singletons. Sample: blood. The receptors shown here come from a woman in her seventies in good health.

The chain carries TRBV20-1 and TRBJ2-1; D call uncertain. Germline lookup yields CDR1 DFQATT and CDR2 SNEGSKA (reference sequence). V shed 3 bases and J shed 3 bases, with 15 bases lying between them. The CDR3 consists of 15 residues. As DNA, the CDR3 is TGCAGTGCTAGTTCGAGCAGAGTGGTCTACAATGAGCAGTTCTTC. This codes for CSASSSRVVYNEQFF.

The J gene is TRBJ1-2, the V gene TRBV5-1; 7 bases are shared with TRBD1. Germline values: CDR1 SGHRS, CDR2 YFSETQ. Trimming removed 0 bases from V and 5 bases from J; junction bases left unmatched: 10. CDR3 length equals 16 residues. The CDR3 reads CASSLGAGQAGYGYTF. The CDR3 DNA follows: TGCGCCAGCAGCTTGGGCGCTGGACAGGCGGGTTATGGCTACACCTTC. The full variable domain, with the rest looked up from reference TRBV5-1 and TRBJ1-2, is KAGVTQTPRYLIKTRGQQVTLSCSPISGHRSVSWYQQTPGQGLQFLFEYFSETQRNKGNFPGRFSGRQFSNSRSEMNVSTLELGDSALYLCASSLGAGQAGYGYTFGSGTRLTVV.

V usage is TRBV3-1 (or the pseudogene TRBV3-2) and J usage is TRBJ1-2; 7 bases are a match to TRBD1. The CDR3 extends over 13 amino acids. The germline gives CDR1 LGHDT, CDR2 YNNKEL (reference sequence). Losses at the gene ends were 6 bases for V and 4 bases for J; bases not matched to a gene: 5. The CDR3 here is CASRRRDSYGYTF. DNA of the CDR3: TGTGCCAGCAGACGTAGGGACAGCTATGGCTACACCTTC.

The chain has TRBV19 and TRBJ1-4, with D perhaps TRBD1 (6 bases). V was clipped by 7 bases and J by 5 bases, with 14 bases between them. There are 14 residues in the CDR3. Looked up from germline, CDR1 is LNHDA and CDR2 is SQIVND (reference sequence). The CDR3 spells CASTHREINEKLFF. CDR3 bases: TGTGCCAGTACCCACAGGGAGATCAATGAAAAACTGTTTTTT. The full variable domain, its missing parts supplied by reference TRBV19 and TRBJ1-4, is DGGITQSPKYLFRKEGQNVTLSCEQNLNHDAMYWYRQDPGQGLRLIYYSQIVNDFQKGDIAEGYSVSREKKESFPLTVTSAQKNPTAFYLCASTHREINEKLFFGSGTQLSVL.

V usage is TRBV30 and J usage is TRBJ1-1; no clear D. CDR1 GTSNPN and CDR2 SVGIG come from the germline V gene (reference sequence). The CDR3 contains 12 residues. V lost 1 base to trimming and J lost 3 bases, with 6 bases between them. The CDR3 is CAWSAGHTEAFF. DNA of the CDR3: TGTGCCTGGAGTGCAGGCCACACTGAAGCTTTCTTT.

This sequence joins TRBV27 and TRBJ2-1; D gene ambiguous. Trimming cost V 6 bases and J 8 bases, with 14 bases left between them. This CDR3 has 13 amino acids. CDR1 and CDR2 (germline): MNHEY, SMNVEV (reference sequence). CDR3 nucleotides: TGTGCCAGCAGGTATAAAGTAAAGCATGAGCAGTTCTTC. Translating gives CASRYKVKHEQFF.

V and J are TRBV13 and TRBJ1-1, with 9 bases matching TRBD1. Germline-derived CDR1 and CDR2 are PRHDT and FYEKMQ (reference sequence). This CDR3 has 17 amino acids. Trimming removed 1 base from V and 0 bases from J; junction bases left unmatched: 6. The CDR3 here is CASSLAGTGYMNTEAFF. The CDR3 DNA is TGTGCCAGCAGCTTAGCCGGGACAGGGTACATGAACACTGAAGCTTTCTTT.

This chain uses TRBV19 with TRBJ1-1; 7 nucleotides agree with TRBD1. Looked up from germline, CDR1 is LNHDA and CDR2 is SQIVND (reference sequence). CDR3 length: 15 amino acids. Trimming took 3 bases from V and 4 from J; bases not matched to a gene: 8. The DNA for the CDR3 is TGTGCCAGTAGTATCTCGACAGGGCGTATCACTGAAGCTTTCTTT. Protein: CASSISTGRITEAFF. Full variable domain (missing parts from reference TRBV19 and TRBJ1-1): DGGITQSPKYLFRKEGQNVTLSCEQNLNHDAMYWYRQDPGQGLRLIYYSQIVNDFQKGDIAEGYSVSREKKESFPLTVTSAQKNPTAFYLCASSISTGRITEAFFGQGTRLTVV.

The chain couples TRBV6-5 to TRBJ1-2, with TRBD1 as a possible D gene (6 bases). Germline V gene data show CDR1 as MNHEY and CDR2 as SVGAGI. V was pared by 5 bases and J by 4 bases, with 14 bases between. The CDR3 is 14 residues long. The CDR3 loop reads CASSTGQLLYGYTF. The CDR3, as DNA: TGTGCCAGCAGTACTGGACAGCTCCTCTATGGCTACACCTTC.

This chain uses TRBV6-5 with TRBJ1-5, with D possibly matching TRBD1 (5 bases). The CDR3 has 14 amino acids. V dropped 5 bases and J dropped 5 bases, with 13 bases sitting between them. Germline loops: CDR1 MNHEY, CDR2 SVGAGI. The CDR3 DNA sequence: TGTGCCAGCAGTCCTGGAGACAGCTATCAGCCCCAGCATTTT. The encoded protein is CASSPGDSYQPQHF.

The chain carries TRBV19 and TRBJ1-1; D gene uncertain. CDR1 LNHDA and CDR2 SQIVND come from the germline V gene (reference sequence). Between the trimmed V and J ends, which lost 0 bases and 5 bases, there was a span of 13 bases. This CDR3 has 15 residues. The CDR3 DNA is TGTGCCAGTAGTATAGAGGTGAGGCGGGGAACTGAAGCTTTCTTT. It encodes CASSIEVRRGTEAFF.

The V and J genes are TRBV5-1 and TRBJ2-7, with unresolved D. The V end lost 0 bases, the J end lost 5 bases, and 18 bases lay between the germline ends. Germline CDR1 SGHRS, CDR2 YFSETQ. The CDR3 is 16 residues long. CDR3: CASSLGWGLGNNEQYF. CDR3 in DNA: TGCGCCAGCAGCTTGGGGTGGGGTTTGGGGAATAACGAGCAGTACTTC.

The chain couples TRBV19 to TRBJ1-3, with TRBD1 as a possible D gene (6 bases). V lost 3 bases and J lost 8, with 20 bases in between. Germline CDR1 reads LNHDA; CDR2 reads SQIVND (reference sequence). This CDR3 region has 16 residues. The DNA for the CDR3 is TGTGCCAGTAGTATTCCCCGGGACAACTATGGGCACACCATATATTTT. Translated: CASSIPRDNYGHTIYF.

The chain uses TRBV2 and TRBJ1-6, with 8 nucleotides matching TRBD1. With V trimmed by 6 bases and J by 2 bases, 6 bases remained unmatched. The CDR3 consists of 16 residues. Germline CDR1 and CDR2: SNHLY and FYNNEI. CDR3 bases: TGTGCCAGCAGCCTAGGACAGGGCCCCTATAATTCACCCCTCCACTTT. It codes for CASSLGQGPYNSPLHF.

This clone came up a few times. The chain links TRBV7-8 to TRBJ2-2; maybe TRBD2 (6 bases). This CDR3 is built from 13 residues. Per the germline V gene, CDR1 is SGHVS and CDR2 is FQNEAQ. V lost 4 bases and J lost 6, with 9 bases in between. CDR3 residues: CASSSTRSGELFF. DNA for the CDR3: TGTGCCAGCAGCTCGACTAGATCCGGGGAGCTGTTTTTT.

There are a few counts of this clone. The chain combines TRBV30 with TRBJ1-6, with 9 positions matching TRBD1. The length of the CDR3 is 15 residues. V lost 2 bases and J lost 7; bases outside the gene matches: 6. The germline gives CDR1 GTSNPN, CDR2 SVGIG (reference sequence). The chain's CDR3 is CAWSPFGQGNSPLHF. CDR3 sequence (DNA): TGTGCCTGGAGTCCGTTCGGACAGGGGAATTCACCCCTCCACTTT.

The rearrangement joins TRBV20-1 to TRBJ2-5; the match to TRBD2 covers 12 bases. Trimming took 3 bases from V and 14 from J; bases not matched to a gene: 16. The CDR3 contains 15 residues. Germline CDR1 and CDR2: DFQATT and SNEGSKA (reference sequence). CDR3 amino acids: CSASVGGTSGRTNYF. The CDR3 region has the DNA TGCAGTGCTAGTGTGGGCGGTACTAGCGGGAGGACCAACTACTTC.

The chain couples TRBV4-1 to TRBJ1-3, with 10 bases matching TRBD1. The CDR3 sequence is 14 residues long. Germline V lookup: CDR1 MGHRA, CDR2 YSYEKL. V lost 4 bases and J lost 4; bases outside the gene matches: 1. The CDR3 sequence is CASSPGQGGNTIYF. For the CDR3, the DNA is TGCGCCAGCAGCCCGGGACAGGGGGGAAACACCATATATTTT.

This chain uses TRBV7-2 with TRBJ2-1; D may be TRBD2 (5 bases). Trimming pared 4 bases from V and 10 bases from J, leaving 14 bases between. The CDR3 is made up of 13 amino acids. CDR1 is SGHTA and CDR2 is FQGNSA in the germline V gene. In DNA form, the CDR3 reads TGTGCCAGCAGCTCCCCAATGAGGGCGGAGCAGTTCTTC. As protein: CASSSPMRAEQFF.

The CDR3: CASPTTGVNGYTF. Written as DNA, the CDR3 is TGTGCCAGCCCAACAACAGGGGTCAATGGCTACACCTTC. The chain joins TRBV18 to TRBJ1-2; 7 positions agree with TRBD1. Germline values: CDR1 KGHSH, CDR2 LQKENI. The CDR3 extends over 13 amino acids. The V gene end was trimmed by 8 bases and the J gene end by 6 bases; junction bases not matched to a gene: 9.

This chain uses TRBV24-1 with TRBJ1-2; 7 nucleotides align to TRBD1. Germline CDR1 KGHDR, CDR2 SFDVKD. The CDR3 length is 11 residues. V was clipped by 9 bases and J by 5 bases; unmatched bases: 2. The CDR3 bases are TGTGCCACCGGGACAGAGTATGGCTACACCTTC. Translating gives CATGTEYGYTF.

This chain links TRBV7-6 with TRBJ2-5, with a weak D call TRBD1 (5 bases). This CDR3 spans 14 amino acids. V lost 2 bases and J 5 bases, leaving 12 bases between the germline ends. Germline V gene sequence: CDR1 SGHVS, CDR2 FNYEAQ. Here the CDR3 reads CASSLQQGRETQYF. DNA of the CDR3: TGTGCCAGCAGCTTACAGCAGGGCCGGGAGACCCAGTACTTC.

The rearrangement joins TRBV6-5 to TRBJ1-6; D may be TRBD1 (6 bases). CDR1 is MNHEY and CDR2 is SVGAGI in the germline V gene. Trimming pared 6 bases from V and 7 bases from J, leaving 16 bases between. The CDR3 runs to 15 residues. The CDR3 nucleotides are TGTGCCAGCAGACCGTTCCCGGGACAAAATTCACCCCTCCACTTT. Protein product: CASRPFPGQNSPLHF.

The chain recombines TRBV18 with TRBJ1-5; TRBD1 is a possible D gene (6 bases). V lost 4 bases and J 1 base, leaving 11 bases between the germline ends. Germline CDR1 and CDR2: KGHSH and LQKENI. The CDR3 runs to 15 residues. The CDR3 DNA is TGTGCCAGCTCACAGGAGGGGGACAGCAATCAGCCCCAGCATTTT. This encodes CASSQEGDSNQPQHF.